The 10 T cell receptor beta chains below come from one sample, sequenced in a study of T cell responses to AZD1222 COVID-19 vaccine. Sequencing was performed with immunoSEQ multiplex PCR; in TCRdb, only in-frame clones are kept and a portion is missing. The sample lists 70,000 to 95,000 clones; approximately 80% were seen once. Sequenced here: peripheral blood, sampled on day 0 of AZD1222 vaccination. These receptors were collected from an adult in good health.

V gene TRBV11-1 combines with J gene TRBJ1-1; D unresolved. V lost 4 bases to trimming and J lost 1 base, with 7 bases between them. This CDR3 is built from 13 residues. From germline, CDR1 is SGHAT and CDR2 FQDESV (reference sequence). CDR3 DNA: TGTGCCAGCAGCTCGCGGACGAACACTGAAGCTTTCTTT. It yields the protein CASSSRTNTEAFF. The variable domain in full, completed from reference TRBV11-1 and TRBJ1-1, reads EAEVAQSPRYKITEKSQAVAFWCDPISGHATLYWYRQILGQGPELLVQFQDESVVDDSQLPKDRFSAERLKGVDSTLKIQPAELGDSAMYLCASSSRTNTEAFFGQGTRLTVV.

The chain recombines TRBV6-5 with TRBJ1-5, with D perhaps TRBD1 (5 bases). V lost 6 bases and J lost 6, with 15 bases in between. The germline CDR1 and CDR2 sequences are MNHEY and SVGAGI. CDR3 length: 14 residues. CDR3 residues: CASRDRGVSQPQHF. DNA for the CDR3: TGTGCCAGCAGAGATCGGGGGGTCAGTCAGCCCCAGCATTTT.

The J gene is TRBJ2-5, the V gene TRBV7-8, with 9 bases fitting TRBD2. The CDR3 covers 19 residues. Trimming removed 0 bases from V and 5 bases from J; junction bases left unmatched: 16. In germline, CDR1 is SGHVS, CDR2 FQNEAQ. The CDR3 loop reads CASSLARVAGGRADETQYF. The CDR3 coding sequence is TGTGCCAGCAGCTTAGCGCGGGTTGCGGGCGGGAGGGCCGATGAGACCCAGTACTTC.

The J gene is TRBJ2-7, the V gene TRBV30; D is uncertain. Germline values: CDR1 GTSNPN, CDR2 SVGIG (reference sequence). Trimming took 2 bases from V and 2 from J, leaving 10 bases between them. CDR3 length: 13 residues. CDR3 bases: TGTGCCTGGAGTACCCTCTCCCCCTACGAGCAGTACTTC. This translates into CAWSTLSPYEQYF.

The V and J genes are TRBV27 and TRBJ1-1, with D unclear. There are 13 residues in the CDR3. Per the germline V gene, CDR1 is MNHEY and CDR2 is SMNVEV (reference sequence). V was trimmed by 2 bases and J by 6 bases, leaving 10 bases between them. CDR3 sequence: CASSLRRDSEAFF. CDR3 coding DNA: TGTGCCAGCAGTTTACGTCGGGATTCTGAAGCTTTCTTT.

The chain uses TRBV20-1 and TRBJ1-5; no definite D call. The CDR3 is 16 amino acids. Germline values: CDR1 DFQATT, CDR2 SNEGSKA (reference sequence). The ends were cut back, 3 bases at V and 8 bases at J, with 23 bases in the middle. This CDR3 is CSASDSGPGRAKPQHF. DNA of the CDR3: TGCAGTGCTAGTGATTCCGGACCGGGTAGGGCGAAGCCCCAGCATTTT.

This clone was counted once. This rearrangement joins TRBV5-1 to TRBJ2-3; 10 bases agree with TRBD1. V gave up 0 bases and J gave up 1 base; unmatched junction bases: 2. This CDR3 is built from 16 residues. Germline V gene lookup returns CDR1 SGHRS and CDR2 YFSETQ. DNA of the CDR3: TGCGCCAGCAGCTTGGATGGACAGGGGGGCACAGATACGCAGTATTTT. This codes for CASSLDGQGGTDTQYF.

V usage is TRBV11-1 and J usage is TRBJ2-7; TRBD2 matches at 11 bases. The germline V gene has CDR1 SGHAT and CDR2 FQDESV (reference sequence). The CDR3 contains 15 residues. Trimming removed 4 bases from V and 3 bases from J; junction bases left unmatched: 5. The CDR3 protein is CASSSISGGDYEQYF. The CDR3 nucleotides read TGTGCCAGCAGCTCAATTAGCGGGGGGGACTACGAGCAGTACTTC.

This chain links TRBV3-1 (or the pseudogene TRBV3-2) with TRBJ2-5, with 10 bases matching TRBD2. The CDR3 consists of 16 residues. The germline CDR1 and CDR2 sequences are LGHDT and YNNKEL (reference sequence). Losses at the gene ends were 4 bases for V and 5 bases for J; bases not matched to a gene: 10. For the CDR3, the DNA is TGTGCCAGCAGCCCGGAGGTAGCGGGGGGCCGTGAGACCCAGTACTTC. Translating it yields CASSPEVAGGRETQYF.

This clone was detected only a few times. The chain is built from TRBV19 and TRBJ1-3; D possibly corresponds to TRBD1 (6 bases). The CDR3 runs to 16 residues. Trimming cost V 5 bases and J 4 bases, with 18 bases left between them. Germline V gene sequence: CDR1 LNHDA, CDR2 SQIVND (reference sequence). CDR3 sequence reads: CASSPGYRARGNTIYF. The DNA of the CDR3 is TGTGCCAGTAGTCCGGGATACAGGGCCAGGGGAAACACCATATATTTT. The full variable domain, rest sourced from reference TRBV19 and TRBJ1-3, is DGGITQSPKYLFRKEGQNVTLSCEQNLNHDAMYWYRQDPGQGLRLIYYSQIVNDFQKGDIAEGYSVSREKKESFPLTVTSAQKNPTAFYLCASSPGYRARGNTIYFGEGSWLTVV.